This TCR beta chain was captured by sequencing in a study of cytotoxic CD8 clonotypes in ibrutinib-treated CLL. Libraries were prepared by immunoSEQ multiplex PCR; TCRdb keeps only in-frame clonotypes and omits some of them. The sample lists some 130,000 clones, 70% to 90% occurring once. Trimming stripped 0 bases from V and 6 bases from J, with 7 bases between. CDR3 length: 14 residues. From germline, CDR1 is SGHRS and CDR2 YFSETQ. Sequences were derived from PBMCs, sampled after 24 months of ibrutinib treatment. The source of this sequence is a human donor with chronic lymphocytic leukemia. The V and J genes are TRBV5-1 and TRBJ1-6, with D perhaps matching TRBD1 (6 bases). CDR3 nucleotides: TGCGCCAGCAGCTTGGTAGGGGGTAATTCACCCCTCCACTTT. Translation gives CASSLVGGNSPLHF.